This T cell receptor (beta chain) comes out of a study of blood T cell repertoires in COVID-19. The overall study: Acute-phase and convalescent COVID-19 samples originated in the United States, Italy and Spain. T cells, B-cell-depleted T cells, or PBMCs supplied cDNA or gDNA.

The CDR3 contains 14 residues. The germline V gene has CDR1 ENHRY and CDR2 SYGVKD. The junction had 4 bases not matched to a gene; V was cut back by 6 bases and J by 2 bases. Per the original methods: Estimated nucleated cell counts came from reference gene primer amplification. Only in-frame clones appear in the TCRdb table, and some are missing; sequencing was by immunoSEQ multiplex PCR. V, J and clone size reflect that table, while D and trimming were determined from the DNA. The sample records some 130,000 clones, less than 85% being singletons. This clone turned up a few times. This TCR came from a woman of 80 years or more with acute or convalescent COVID-19. Sequenced sample: peripheral blood. The chain has TRBV10-3 and TRBJ2-3; 8 bases line up with TRBD2. CDR3 residues: CAIRRGANTDTQYF. DNA for the CDR3: TGTGCCATCAGGCGGGGGGCCAACACAGATACGCAGTATTTT.